This TCR beta chain comes out of a study of T cells in Graves' hyperthyroidism and ophthalmopathy. Turning to the study itself: The authors collected peripheral blood at initial diagnosis, before any treatment. Study-wide results and limits: Ophthalmopathy stood apart from stable hyperthyroidism in a 13 V-J model. Onset of ophthalmopathy came a median 6.5 months after the model predicted it.

This clonotype has a count of ten or more. The antigen is unknown. Amplification yielded TCR beta CDR3 regions, with RNA transcripts as the source. The HTBI set primed first-round TCR CDR3 RT-PCR. TCRdb re-called the multiplex PCR reads through MiXCR, storing one row per CDR3 protein. The sample includes some 150,000 distinct CDR3 sequences, approximately 20% of them seen just once. Unmatched junction bases numbered 7, after V lost 3 bases and J lost 5 bases. This CDR3 spans 14 amino acids. CDR1 is SGHKS, CDR2 YYEKEE, per germline (reference sequence). The chain couples TRBV5-5 to TRBJ1-1, with 7 positions matching TRBD1. The sample was blood. The receptor was isolated from a woman aged 45-59 years with Graves' hyperthyroidism that later progressed to Graves' ophthalmopathy. As DNA, the CDR3 is TGTGCCAGCAGCTGGGGGACAGTGGAGACTGAAGCTTTCTTT. Amino acid sequence: CASSWGTVETEAFF.